This T cell receptor (beta chain) is from a study of control samples from healthy donors and cancer patients. The germline CDR1 and CDR2 sequences are SGHVS and FNYEAQ. With 5 bases removed from V and 8 bases from J, the gap between germline ends came to 13 bases. This CDR3 is 13 amino acids long. Repertoires were generated with immunoSEQ multiplex PCR, while TCRdb's copy carries only in-frame clones and drops some. The table has 100,000 to 150,000 clones, 85% to 95% seen once. The sequence came from a man older than 75 with head and neck cancer. The sample was PBMCs. The chain couples TRBV7-6 to TRBJ2-1; D uncertain. CDR3 protein: CASSTPLSDEQFF. For the CDR3, the DNA is TGTGCCAGCAGCACCCCTTTGTCGGATGAGCAGTTCTTC. The full variable domain, rest sourced from reference TRBV7-6 and TRBJ2-1, is GAGVSQSPRYKVTKRGQDVALRCDPISGHVSLYWYRQALGQGPEFLTYFNYEAQQDKSGLPNDRFSAERPEGSISTLTIQRTEQRDSAMYRCASSTPLSDEQFFGPGTRLTVL.